This TCR beta chain was sequenced for a study of T-cell reconstitution after alpha-beta-depleted transplantation in children. Many counts were recorded for this clonotype. Unique molecular identifiers were used in preparing the TCRbeta library. From the PCR reads, TCRdb called clonotypes with MiXCR, one entry per CDR3 protein. The data show 70,000 to 95,000 distinct CDR3 sequences, with 10% to 15% seen just once and approximately 15% held by the top ten. The CDR3 contains 14 residues. Germline-derived CDR1 and CDR2 are SNHLY and FYNNEI. Trimming removed 3 bases at V and 7 bases at J, with 15 bases between.

This specimen was PBMCs from the stem cell graft donor, taken from the stem cell graft. This clonotype originated in a human donor who donated a stem cell graft to a child with inherited bone marrow failure. The V call is TRBV2, the J call TRBJ1-1, with unresolved D. The CDR3 reads CASSENQRSVEAFF. CDR3 sequence (DNA): TGTGCCAGCAGTGAGAACCAGAGGAGTGTTGAAGCTTTCTTT.